Sequencing of this TCR beta chain was carried out in a study of a mutant IDH1 vaccine in newly diagnosed glioma. Findings and limits, study-wide: Whatever changes occurred in top peripheral T cell clonotypes seemed unrelated to pseudoprogression.

The assay was immunoSEQ multiplex PCR, and TCRdb's table has in-frame clones only and misses some. The table records some 90,000 clones, over 75% of them present only once. As to this clone: Antigen unknown.

After removal of 7 bases from V and 5 bases from J, the junction contained 16 bases not matched to a gene. Germline V gives CDR1 LGHNA, CDR2 YNFKEQ. The CDR3 runs to 16 residues. Regarding time point: baseline, week 1 (first vaccination visit). The treatment here: pre-vaccination baseline after standard-of-care therapy. The sequence derives from a middle-aged man with glioma. Some clones in this sample may be carry-over from other donors' samples. The starting material was PBMCs, obtained from a glioma patient treated with radiotherapy, temozolomide or both. The chain couples TRBV4-2 to TRBJ1-2; 7 nucleotides agree with TRBD1. CDR3 amino acids: CASNRGGEGAGYGYTF. As DNA, the CDR3 is TGTGCCAGCAACCGGGGGGGAGAGGGGGCTGGTTATGGCTACACCTTC.